These T cell receptor beta chains were read from a single sample in a study of blood T cell repertoires in COVID-19. Sequenced by immunoSEQ multiplex PCR; TCRdb stores in-frame clones only, minus some. The data hold around 120,000 clones, with 85% to 90% observed a single time. Source material: peripheral blood. These receptors all come from an older woman with COVID-19, enrolled during active disease. Each CDR3 is given with its conserved first and last residue. The order of the fields is J gene, CDR3 length, V gene, clone size, D gene, CDR3 protein, CDR3 DNA. D genes are given only for firm matches. Rows give clone size only sometimes, using once, few, many, or a class for an expanded clone.

TRBJ1-1	13	TRBV19	-	TRBD1	CASSIRGRTEAFF	TGTGCCAGTAGTATAAGGGGGCGCACTGAAGCTTTCTTT
TRBJ1-4	17	TRBV5-8	-	-	CASSFFVGGNFNEKLFF	TGTGCCAGCAGCTTTTTTGTGGGGGGAAACTTTAATGAAAAACTGTTTTTT
TRBJ1-1	14	TRBV4-2	-	-	CASSPNGRNTEAFF	TGTGCCAGCAGCCCCAATGGGCGCAACACTGAAGCTTTCTTT
TRBJ1-6	16	TRBV9	-	-	CASSVDRERKDSPLHF	TGTGCCAGCAGCGTAGACCGGGAGAGGAAGGATTCACCCCTCCACTTT
TRBJ2-7	14	TRBV5-4	-	-	CASSLRDGSYEQYF	TGTGCCAGCAGCCTGAGGGATGGATCCTACGAGCAGTACTTC
TRBJ2-1	15	TRBV5-5	-	TRBD1	CASSVRDSSYNEQFF	TGTGCCAGCAGTGTCCGGGACAGCTCCTACAATGAGCAGTTCTTC
TRBJ1-5	15	TRBV11-2	few	TRBD1	CASSLSGQGDQPQHF	TGTGCCAGCAGCTTATCCGGACAGGGTGATCAGCCCCAGCATTTT
TRBJ1-6	17	TRBV19	-	TRBD1	CASSIDRLGTDNSPLHF	TGTGCCAGTAGTATAGATCGTTTGGGGACAGATAATTCACCCCTCCACTTT
TRBJ1-3	14	TRBV5-1	-	TRBD1	CASSPSTGSEAIYF	TGCGCCAGCAGCCCTTCGACAGGGAGTGAAGCCATATATTTT
TRBJ1-1	13	TRBV6-5	-	-	CASGQTRYTEAFF	TGTGCCAGTGGCCAAACAAGATACACTGAAGCTTTCTTT
TRBJ2-2	15	TRBV10-3	-	-	CAISGAVSPTGELFF	TGTGCCATCAGTGGAGCTGTCTCCCCCACCGGGGAGCTGTTTTTT
TRBJ1-4	14	TRBV5-1	-	-	CASSLAGFEEKLFF	TGCGCCAGCAGCTTGGCAGGGTTTGAGGAAAAACTGTTTTTT
TRBJ2-2	14	TRBV5-4	-	-	CASSFGQNTGELFF	TGTGCCAGCAGTTTTGGGCAGAACACCGGGGAGCTGTTTTTT
TRBJ2-3	16	TRBV27	-	TRBD2	CASSLLRGGVTDTQYF	TGTGCCAGCAGTTTATTGCGCGGGGGGGTCACAGATACGCAGTATTTT
TRBJ2-1	15	TRBV6-5	once	-	CASLGGPYTYNEQFF	TGTGCCAGCCTCGGGGGGCCTTACACTTACAATGAGCAGTTCTTC
TRBJ2-5	16	TRBV6-1	-	-	CASSESNLPLEETQYF	TGTGCCAGCAGTGAATCGAACCTACCCTTGGAAGAGACCCAGTACTTC
TRBJ1-2	13	TRBV2	-	-	CASSEARGPGYTF	TGTGCCAGCAGTGAAGCGCGAGGTCCGGGCTACACCTTC
TRBJ2-1	15	TRBV6-5	-	TRBD2	CASTALLAGGGEQFF	TGTGCCAGCACAGCGCTTTTAGCGGGGGGGGGTGAGCAGTTCTTC
TRBJ2-7	12	TRBV10-3	-	-	CAISGGVHEQYF	TGTGCCATCAGTGGCGGGGTCCACGAGCAGTACTTC
TRBJ2-5	15	TRBV6-5	-	TRBD1	CASSQMTGTQETQYF	TGTGCCAGCAGCCAAATGACAGGGACCCAAGAGACCCAGTACTTC
TRBJ2-7	17	TRBV16	-	TRBD2	CASSQGHSGGRSYEQYF	TGTGCCAGCAGCCAGGGGCATAGCGGGGGCCGCTCCTACGAGCAGTACTTC
TRBJ2-2	15	TRBV11-3	-	-	CASSLRLGGTGELFF	TGTGCCAGCAGCTTAAGGCTAGGAGGGACCGGGGAGCTGTTTTTT
TRBJ1-2	16	TRBV18	-	-	CASSPRTGYRDYGYTF	TGTGCCAGCTCACCACGAACAGGGTATCGTGACTATGGCTACACCTTC
TRBJ1-3	13	TRBV5-1	-	-	CASSTNTGNTIYF	TGCGCCAGCTCCACAAACACAGGAAACACCATATATTTT
TRBJ1-1	12	TRBV10-3	few	-	CAISGQGIEAFF	TGTGCCATCAGTGGCCAGGGTATCGAAGCTTTCTTT
TRBJ2-1	13	TRBV6-1	few	-	CASSSFGDNEQFF	TGTGCCAGCAGTTCCTTCGGGGACAATGAGCAGTTCTTC
TRBJ2-5	13	TRBV30	-	TRBD1	CAWRGQGQETQYF	TGTGCCTGGAGGGGACAGGGCCAAGAGACCCAGTACTTC
TRBJ2-5	12	TRBV18	-	-	CASSPSAETQYF	TGTGCCAGCTCACCTAGTGCAGAGACCCAGTACTTC
TRBJ1-2	18	TRBV18	-	-	CASSPSSGAHQSNYGYTF	TGTGCCAGCTCACCATCGTCAGGGGCCCACCAGTCGAACTATGGCTACACCTTC
TRBJ1-2	14	TRBV6-5	-	TRBD1	CASSLTGANYGYTF	TGTGCCAGCAGCTTAACAGGGGCTAACTATGGCTACACCTTC
TRBJ1-4	13	TRBV19	once	TRBD1	CASSVDRGRKLFF	TGTGCCAGTAGTGTAGACAGGGGCCGAAAACTGTTTTTT
TRBJ1-1	15	TRBV9	-	TRBD1	CASSVQTGGWTEAFF	TGTGCCAGCAGCGTCCAGACAGGGGGCTGGACTGAAGCTTTCTTT
TRBJ2-2	15	TRBV4-2	-	TRBD2	CASSHRGGATGELFF	TGTGCCAGCAGCCATCGCGGGGGGGCCACCGGGGAGCTGTTTTTT
TRBJ1-3	15	TRBV11-2	-	TRBD1	CASRTPGTAFSPIYF	TGTGCCAGCAGAACCCCCGGGACAGCCTTCAGCCCCATATATTTT
TRBJ1-5	15	TRBV6-6	few	-	CASSYARGRNQPQHF	TGTGCCAGCAGTTACGCCAGAGGGAGGAATCAGCCCCAGCATTTT
TRBJ2-3	15	TRBV7-6	-	-	CASSVLGGVLDTQYF	TGTGCCAGCAGCGTCCTGGGCGGGGTCCTCGATACGCAGTATTTT
TRBJ1-2	13	TRBV7-9	-	-	CASSLGQNYGYTF	TGTGCCAGCAGCTTAGGGCAGAACTATGGCTACACCTTC
TRBJ1-2	14	TRBV5-1	-	TRBD1	CASSLSGTGRPYTF	TGCGCCAGCAGCTTATCCGGGACAGGGCGTCCCTACACCTTC
TRBJ1-1	14	TRBV7-9	-	TRBD1	CASSLDRGRVGAFF	TGTGCCAGCAGCTTGGACAGGGGTAGAGTTGGTGCTTTCTTT
TRBJ1-2	14	TRBV10-3	once	-	CAISEVPANYGYTF	TGTGCCATCAGTGAAGTCCCAGCTAACTATGGCTACACCTTC
TRBJ2-7	13	TRBV7-2	once	-	CASSLTRVREQYF	TGTGCCAGCAGCTTAACGAGGGTCCGCGAGCAGTACTTC
TRBJ2-4	14	TRBV6-5	-	-	CASTPALAKNIQYF	TGTGCCAGCACCCCCGCGTTAGCCAAAAACATTCAGTACTTC
TRBJ1-2	15	TRBV15	-	TRBD1	CATSGDRGVNYGYTF	TGTGCCACCAGCGGAGACAGGGGTGTGAACTATGGCTACACCTTC
TRBJ2-6	20	TRBV7-6	-	-	CASSSPVGGPIGSGANVLTF	TGTGCCAGCAGCTCCCCAGTCGGGGGGCCCATCGGATCTGGGGCCAACGTCCTGACTTTC